Shown below are 26 T cell receptor beta chains from a single sample sequenced in a study of graft-versus-host responses after intestinal transplantation. Generated by immunoSEQ multiplex PCR, the TCRdb table keeps only in-frame clones and is missing some. The data show 70,000 to 100,000 clones, around nine tenths seen once. No antigen is known for these receptors. The sequenced sample was unstimulated CD4+ T cells sorted from spleen or lymph node cells, obtained before intestinal transplant. Receptor source: a human donor who received an intestinal transplant.

The chain carries TRBV28 and TRBJ1-6, with 7 bases lining up with TRBD1. Per the germline V gene, CDR1 is MDHEN and CDR2 is SYDVKM. CDR3 size: 16 residues. The ends lost 4 bases at V and 5 bases at J; junction bases unmatched: 8. As DNA, the CDR3 is TGTGCCAGCAGTTCCAACAGGGGCTGGGATAATTCACCCCTCCACTTT. It specifies CASSSNRGWDNSPLHF. Full variable domain (rest looked up from reference TRBV28 and TRBJ1-6): DVKVTQSSRYLVKRTGEKVFLECVQDMDHENMFWYRQDPGLGLRLIYFSYDVKMKEKGDIPEGYSVSREKKERFSLILESASTNQTSMYLCASSSNRGWDNSPLHFGNGTRLTVT.

The chain is built from TRBV7-2 and TRBJ2-1; D might be TRBD2 (6 bases). The V and J ends lost 5 bases and 5 bases respectively, with 10 bases between them. Germline values: CDR1 SGHTA, CDR2 FQGNSA. The CDR3 is made up of 13 amino acids. The CDR3 loop reads CASSPRRDNEQFF. The CDR3 region has the DNA TGTGCCAGCAGCCCCCGGAGGGACAATGAGCAGTTCTTC.

The chain couples TRBV30 to TRBJ2-3; D perhaps matches TRBD2 (5 bases). CDR3 length: 16 amino acids. Trimming removed 2 bases at V and 5 bases at J, with 20 bases between. Germline V lookup: CDR1 GTSNPN, CDR2 SVGIG (reference sequence). The chain's CDR3 is CAWSYAGRTLQDTQYF. The CDR3 DNA follows: TGTGCCTGGAGTTATGCTGGGCGGACTCTCCAAGATACGCAGTATTTT.

The chain combines TRBV28 with TRBJ2-7; a possible D gene is TRBD1 (6 bases). Germline lookup yields CDR1 MDHEN and CDR2 SYDVKM. The CDR3 extends over 14 amino acids. V shed 8 bases and J shed 5 bases, with 19 bases lying between them. CDR3 amino acids: CASLPGTTVNEQYF. The CDR3, as DNA: TGTGCCAGCCTGCCCGGGACAACGGTCAACGAGCAGTACTTC.

This sequence joins TRBV7-2 and TRBJ1-2, with TRBD1 matching over 9 bases. The germline gives CDR1 SGHTA, CDR2 FQGNSA. The CDR3 sequence is 17 residues long. Trimming cost V 5 bases and J 8 bases; bases outside gene matches: 18. The CDR3 region is CASSPSIGGQGDGGYTF. DNA of the CDR3: TGTGCCAGCAGCCCTTCGATTGGGGGACAGGGAGATGGCGGCTACACCTTC. Full variable domain (rest looked up from reference TRBV7-2 and TRBJ1-2): GAGVSQSPSNKVTEKGKDVELRCDPISGHTALYWYRQSLGQGLEFLIYFQGNSAPDKSGLPSDRFSAERTGGSVSTLTIQRTQQEDSAVYLCASSPSIGGQGDGGYTFGSGTRLTVV.

The rearrangement uses TRBV29-1 and TRBJ1-2; 10 bases map to TRBD1. Germline V CDR1 and CDR2: SQVTM, ANQGSEA. Trimming removed 4 bases from V and 4 bases from J; junction bases left unmatched: 3. The CDR3 has 13 amino acids. The CDR3 protein is CSVGGQGTYGYTF. The CDR3 DNA reads TGCAGCGTTGGGGGACAGGGGACCTATGGCTACACCTTC.

The rearrangement links TRBV5-1 to TRBJ2-3; 8 bases fit TRBD2. Germline V gene sequence: CDR1 SGHRS, CDR2 YFSETQ. The length of the CDR3 is 14 residues. The V gene end was trimmed by 5 bases and the J gene end by 3 bases; junction bases not matched to a gene: 5. In DNA, the CDR3 is TGCGCCAGCAGAGTCGGGGGGGATACAGATACGCAGTATTTT. Amino acids: CASRVGGDTDTQYF.

The chain combines TRBV5-5 with TRBJ2-6; perhaps TRBD1 as D (5 bases). Trimming took off 4 bases at V and 2 bases at J, with 7 bases between the two ends. In germline, CDR1 is SGHKS, CDR2 YYEKEE (reference sequence). The CDR3 runs to 14 residues. The CDR3 DNA sequence: TGTGCCAGCAGCGTGACAGCTGGGGCCAACGTCCTGACTTTC. The encoded protein is CASSVTAGANVLTF. Filled out from reference TRBV5-5 and TRBJ2-6, the complete variable domain reads DAGVTQSPTHLIKTRGQQVTLRCSPISGHKSVSWYQQVLGQGPQFIFQYYEKEERGRGNFPDRFSARQFPNYSSELNVNALLLGDSALYLCASSVTAGANVLTFGAGSRLTVL.

Regarding this clone: The sample contains more than one DNA sequence encoding this CDR3. J is TRBJ2-7 and V is TRBV28, with 9 positions matching TRBD1. V lost 4 bases, J lost 1 base, and 5 bases stayed unmatched. CDR1 is MDHEN and CDR2 is SYDVKM in the germline V gene. This CDR3 has 15 residues. The CDR3 reads CASSSSGTGSYEQYF. The CDR3 nucleotides are TGTGCCAGCAGTTCTTCCGGGACAGGGTCCTACGAGCAGTACTTC.

The CDR3 is CASRQVGKTDTQYF. The DNA for the CDR3 is TGTGCCAGCAGGCAGGTCGGTAAAACAGATACGCAGTATTTT. The chain has TRBV28 and TRBJ2-3; D gene uncertain. The V and J ends lost 6 bases and 3 bases respectively, with 13 bases between them. Per germline, CDR1 MDHEN and CDR2 SYDVKM. This CDR3 has 14 amino acids.

The sample holds one count of this clone. This sequence joins TRBV27 and TRBJ1-5, with D possibly matching TRBD1 (5 bases). CDR1 MNHEY and CDR2 SMNVEV come from the germline V gene (reference sequence). V dropped 6 bases and J dropped 5 bases, with 17 bases sitting between them. The CDR3 covers 15 residues. The DNA of the CDR3 is TGTGCCAGCAGCCAGGTGGGGCGCGGGGATCAGCCCCAGCATTTT. The encoded protein is CASSQVGRGDQPQHF.

Concerning this clone itself: At one of its ends the junction is not consistent with the germline gene, which may arise from a read error. The CDR3 nucleotides are TGTGCCAGCAGCCAAGGGGTGAGGGAGAGCAAAGATACGCAGTATTTT. Translated: CASSQGVRESKDTQYF. The chain is built from TRBV4-2 and TRBJ2-3; D possibly corresponds to TRBD2 (5 bases). The CDR3 sequence is 16 residues long. Germline V lookup: CDR1 LGHNA, CDR2 YNFKEQ.

The chain recombines TRBV6-1 with TRBJ1-2; 8 bases are shared with TRBD1. CDR3 size: 13 residues. The V segment lost 3 bases and the J segment 6 bases; nucleotides outside the gene matches: 3. Germline V CDR1 and CDR2: MNHNS, SASEGT. As DNA, the CDR3 is TGTGCCAGCAGTGAGCGGACAGGGCATGGCTACACCTTC. Translation gives CASSERTGHGYTF.

This chain links TRBV29-1 with TRBJ2-5; weak D call: TRBD2 (7 bases). V gave up 4 bases and J gave up 9 bases, with 27 bases separating them. Germline V CDR1 and CDR2: SQVTM, ANQGSEA. The CDR3 runs to 16 residues. The CDR3 DNA reads TGCAGCGTTGTAAGGAACGCGGGGGCCCCGAATACGGCCCAGTACTTC. This sequence encodes CSVVRNAGAPNTAQYF.

This chain uses TRBV7-8 with TRBJ2-7, with D possibly being TRBD2 (5 bases). The germline V gene encodes CDR1 SGHVS and CDR2 FQNEAQ. Trimming took off 1 base at V and 4 bases at J, with 11 bases between the two ends. The CDR3 runs to 14 residues. The CDR3 DNA reads TGTGCCAGCAGCTTAGGGCGGGCCCCATACGAGCAGTACTTC. Translating gives CASSLGRAPYEQYF.

The chain uses TRBV29-1 and TRBJ1-2, with 8 bases fitting TRBD1. Germline CDR1 is SQVTM and CDR2 is ANQGSEA. J lost 0 bases, V lost 4 bases, and 1 base had no gene match. CDR3 length equals 13 residues. The CDR3 sequence is CSVAGGPNYGYTF. The CDR3 nucleotides read TGCAGCGTTGCAGGGGGCCCTAACTATGGCTACACCTTC.

The chain uses TRBV30 and TRBJ2-7; no firm D call. CDR3 size: 11 residues. Germline loops: CDR1 GTSNPN, CDR2 SVGIG (reference sequence). Trimming took 3 bases from V and 5 from J, leaving 8 bases between them. The CDR3 nucleotides read TGTGCCTGGAGGTCCGTCGACGAGCAGTACTTC. Its protein product is CAWRSVDEQYF.

The gene calls are TRBV5-5 and TRBJ2-7, with D tentatively TRBD1 (5 bases). V was clipped by 0 bases and J by 3 bases, with 10 bases between them. The germline V gene encodes CDR1 SGHKS and CDR2 YYEKEE (reference sequence). This CDR3 spans 14 amino acids. The CDR3 sequence is CASSLGQGFYEQYF. The CDR3 DNA reads TGTGCCAGCAGCTTGGGGCAGGGTTTCTACGAGCAGTACTTC.

This chain uses TRBV7-2 with TRBJ2-1; TRBD2 is a possible D gene (5 bases). V dropped 8 bases and J dropped 10 bases, with 21 bases sitting between them. The CDR3 loop spans 14 amino acids. Per the germline V gene, CDR1 is SGHTA and CDR2 is FQGNSA. CDR3: CASGSAGGTFEQFF. The CDR3 DNA reads as TGTGCCAGCGGGTCCGCGGGTGGAACTTTCGAGCAGTTCTTC.

The V and J genes are TRBV5-1 and TRBJ2-1; TRBD1 might be the D (6 bases). Per the germline V gene, CDR1 is SGHRS and CDR2 is YFSETQ. V lost 3 bases to trimming and J lost 6 bases, with 13 bases between them. The CDR3 loop spans 14 amino acids. CDR3 sequence (DNA): TGCGCCAGCAGCTCCAACAGGGTGGTCAATGAGCAGTTCTTC. This gives the protein CASSSNRVVNEQFF.

The gene calls are TRBV19 and TRBJ2-1, with TRBD2 identical over 12 bases. Germline assignment: CDR1 LNHDA and CDR2 SQIVND (reference sequence). The V and J ends lost 6 bases and 6 bases, in that order; junction bases with no gene match: 0. This CDR3 is built from 13 residues. The CDR3 DNA reads as TGTGCCAGTAGGACTAGCGGGAGCAATGAGCAGTTCTTC. Translated, it gives CASRTSGSNEQFF. Combining the CDR3 with reference TRBV19 and TRBJ2-1 gives the whole variable domain DGGITQSPKYLFRKEGQNVTLSCEQNLNHDAMYWYRQDPGQGLRLIYYSQIVNDFQKGDIAEGYSVSREKKESFPLTVTSAQKNPTAFYLCASRTSGSNEQFFGPGTRLTVL.

The count of this clone is one. The chain uses TRBV2 and TRBJ1-5; D is unresolved. Germline CDR1 SNHLY, CDR2 FYNNEI. The CDR3 runs 13 residues. The V and J ends lost 10 bases and 3 bases respectively, with 13 bases between them. The CDR3 bases are TGTGCCATCTCAAAAGAGTTCAATCAGCCCCAGCATTTT. Protein product: CAISKEFNQPQHF.

The chain is built from TRBV27 and TRBJ1-4, with D uncertain. CDR1 MNHEY and CDR2 SMNVEV come from the germline V gene (reference sequence). The CDR3 extends over 15 amino acids. V shed 5 bases and J shed 4 bases, with 14 bases lying between them. The chain's CDR3 is CASSRRADRNEKLFF. CDR3 in DNA: TGTGCCAGCAGTAGGCGGGCAGACCGTAATGAAAAACTGTTTTTT.

The genes are TRBV28 and TRBJ2-7, with 8 nucleotides matching TRBD1. In germline, CDR1 is MDHEN, CDR2 SYDVKM. The CDR3 totals 15 residues. V was pared by 5 bases and J by 3 bases, with 9 bases of the junction left unmatched. CDR3 in amino acids: CASSLAGTGDYEQYF. The CDR3 DNA sequence: TGTGCCAGCAGTCTAGCCGGGACAGGCGACTACGAGCAGTACTTC. The variable domain in full, with the rest retrieved from reference TRBV28 and TRBJ2-7, is DVKVTQSSRYLVKRTGEKVFLECVQDMDHENMFWYRQDPGLGLRLIYFSYDVKMKEKGDIPEGYSVSREKKERFSLILESASTNQTSMYLCASSLAGTGDYEQYFGPGTRLTVT.

The chain links TRBV4-2 to TRBJ2-1; TRBD2 matches at 12 bases. Germline CDR1 LGHNA, CDR2 YNFKEQ. CDR3 length equals 17 residues. The junction had 6 bases not matched to a gene; V was cut back by 0 bases and J by 6 bases. The CDR3, as DNA: TGTGCCAGCAGCCAAGAACCCCAGGGACTAGCGGGCAATGAGCAGTTCTTC. Protein sequence: CASSQEPQGLAGNEQFF.

V usage is TRBV18 and J usage is TRBJ2-3; 7 nucleotides align to TRBD2. Germline V gene lookup returns CDR1 KGHSH and CDR2 LQKENI. V lost 4 bases, J lost 1 base, and 5 bases stayed unmatched. CDR3 length: 15 residues. CDR3 protein: CASSLGTMGTDTQYF. The CDR3 nucleotides are TGTGCCAGCTCACTAGGGACTATGGGCACAGATACGCAGTATTTT.